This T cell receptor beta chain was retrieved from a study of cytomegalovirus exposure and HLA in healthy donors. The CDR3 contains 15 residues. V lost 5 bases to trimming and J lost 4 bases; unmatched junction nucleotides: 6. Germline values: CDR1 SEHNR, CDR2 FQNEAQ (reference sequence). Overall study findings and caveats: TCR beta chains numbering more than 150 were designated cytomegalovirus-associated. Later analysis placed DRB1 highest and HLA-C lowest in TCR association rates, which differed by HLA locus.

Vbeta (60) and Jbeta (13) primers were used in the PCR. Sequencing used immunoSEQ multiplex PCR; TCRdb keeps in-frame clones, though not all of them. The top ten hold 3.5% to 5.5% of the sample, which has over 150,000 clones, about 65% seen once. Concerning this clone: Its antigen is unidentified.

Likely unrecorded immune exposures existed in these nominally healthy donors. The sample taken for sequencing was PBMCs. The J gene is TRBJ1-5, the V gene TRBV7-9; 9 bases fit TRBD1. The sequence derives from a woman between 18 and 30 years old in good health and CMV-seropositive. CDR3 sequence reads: CASSPPTGGNQPQHF. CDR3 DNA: TGTGCCAGCAGCCCCCCGACAGGGGGTAATCAGCCCCAGCATTTT.